The 9 T cell receptor beta chains below were found in one sample sequenced in a study of shared clonotypes between healthy human individuals. Clones were sequenced by immunoSEQ multiplex PCR, and TCRdb holds only the in-frame ones, with some missing. The data show 2 million to 2.5 million clones, approximately 94% seen once. The sequencing sample was made of naive CD4+ T cells sorted from blood. Described subset: CD45RA+ positively selected. The receptors were gathered from a man between 18 and 29 years old in good health.

V usage is TRBV2 and J usage is TRBJ1-5; no reliable D call. The germline gives CDR1 SNHLY, CDR2 FYNNEI. There are 12 residues in the CDR3. V gave up 6 bases and J gave up 7 bases, with 10 bases separating them. CDR3 residues: CASRRIGQPQHF. The CDR3 coding sequence is TGTGCCAGCAGGAGGATCGGGCAGCCCCAGCATTTT.

The chain joins TRBV7-8 to TRBJ2-7; possibly TRBD1 for D (6 bases). V lost 5 bases and J lost 3, with 17 bases in between. The germline CDR1 and CDR2 sequences are SGHVS and FQNEAQ. This CDR3 comprises 15 residues. The CDR3: CASSPRAGTHYEQYF. The CDR3, as DNA: TGTGCCAGCAGCCCACGGGCCGGGACACACTACGAGCAGTACTTC.

This chain joins TRBV2 and TRBJ2-1; 10 positions match TRBD2. This CDR3 contains 15 residues. The trim removed 5 bases at V and 2 bases at J, leaving 3 bases unmatched. Germline V CDR1 and CDR2: SNHLY, FYNNEI. For the CDR3, the DNA is TGTGCCAGCAGTAATAGCGGGGGGACCTACAATGAGCAGTTCTTC. Protein: CASSNSGGTYNEQFF.

The chain combines TRBV19 with TRBJ2-7; possible D gene TRBD1, 5 bases. The length of the CDR3 is 18 residues. Trimming shortened V by 9 bases and J by 1 base, and 28 bases separated the two germline ends. The germline gives CDR1 LNHDA, CDR2 SQIVND (reference sequence). The CDR3 DNA is TGTGCCAGCCCTATTTTGACAGAATCTTACGAATCGTCCTACGAGCAGTACTTC. This translates into CASPILTESYESSYEQYF.

The chain recombines TRBV6-1 with TRBJ1-1; 7 bases align to TRBD1. The CDR3 is 15 amino acids. Germline loops: CDR1 MNHNS, CDR2 SASEGT. Trimming removed 5 bases from V and 8 bases from J; junction bases left unmatched: 14. The CDR3 sequence is CASSTRDSQSSEAFF. DNA of the CDR3: TGTGCCAGCAGTACTCGGGACAGTCAGTCTTCCGAAGCTTTCTTT.

This chain links TRBV9 with TRBJ1-2; D gene ambiguous. Trimming removed 0 bases at V and 8 bases at J, with 8 bases between. The CDR3 sequence is 12 residues long. Per germline, CDR1 SGDLS and CDR2 YYNGEE. The CDR3, as DNA: TGTGCCAGCAGCGTAGACGGCTGGGGCTACACCTTC. This translates into CASSVDGWGYTF.

The rearrangement joins TRBV6-5 to TRBJ1-3, with 7 bases aligning to TRBD1. Germline-derived CDR1 and CDR2 are MNHEY and SVGAGI. V was clipped by 6 bases and J by 2 bases; unmatched bases: 7. This CDR3 is 15 amino acids long. This CDR3 is CASRRTGTAGNTIYF. DNA of the CDR3: TGTGCCAGCAGGAGGACCGGGACAGCTGGAAACACCATATATTTT.

V is TRBV6-1 and J is TRBJ2-3, with 8 bases aligning to TRBD2. In germline, CDR1 is MNHNS, CDR2 SASEGT. The CDR3 extends over 16 amino acids. With V trimmed by 4 bases and J by 4 bases, 10 bases remained unmatched. The CDR3 sequence is CASSGAGRANSDTQYF. The DNA for the CDR3 is TGTGCCAGCAGTGGCGCCGGGAGGGCAAATTCAGATACGCAGTATTTT.

The chain employs TRBV2 and TRBJ2-4; 8 nucleotides match TRBD1. The CDR3 is 13 residues long. V was pared by 4 bases and J by 6 bases, with 2 bases of the junction left unmatched. CDR1 and CDR2 from the germline V gene are SNHLY and FYNNEI. The CDR3 DNA is TGTGCCAGCAGTGGAGGGACAGGAAACATTCAGTACTTC. Its protein product is CASSGGTGNIQYF. Drawing the rest from reference TRBV2 and TRBJ2-4, the complete variable domain is EPEVTQTPSHQVTQMGQEVILRCVPISNHLYFYWYRQILGQKVEFLVSFYNNEISEKSEIFDDQFSVERPDGSNFTLKIRSTKLEDSAMYFCASSGGTGNIQYFGAGTRLSVL.